The next 13 T cell receptor beta chains were all read from a single sample in a study of blood T cell repertoires in COVID-19. The protocol was immunoSEQ multiplex PCR, while the TCRdb copy is restricted to in-frame clones and leaves out a portion. The sample includes around 190,000 clones, 81% of them seen just once. Sequencing was performed on PBMCs or T cells enriched from blood (not recorded which). The source of these receptors is a man between 35 and 55 years old who had recovered from COVID-19.

This clone was found a few times. This chain joins TRBV3-1 (or the pseudogene TRBV3-2) and TRBJ2-2, with D maybe TRBD2 (7 bases). The CDR3 runs to 17 residues. Germline CDR1 is LGHDT and CDR2 is YNNKEL (reference sequence). The ends were cut back, 2 bases at V and 1 base at J, with 14 bases in the middle. The DNA for the CDR3 is TGTGCCAGCAGCCAAAGTCCCGGGGGGCGGAACACCGGGGAGCTGTTTTTT. It specifies CASSQSPGGRNTGELFF.

This sequence joins TRBV27 and TRBJ1-6; 7 bases are shared with TRBD1. Trimming took 4 bases from V and 5 from J; bases not matched to a gene: 5. The CDR3 loop spans 15 amino acids. Germline CDR1 reads MNHEY; CDR2 reads SMNVEV (reference sequence). The CDR3 is CASSYLGQNNSPLHF. Written as DNA, the CDR3 is TGTGCCAGCAGTTACTTGGGACAGAATAATTCACCCCTCCACTTT.

Ten or more counts support this clone. The genes are TRBV4-1 and TRBJ1-2; D gene ambiguous. Germline V gives CDR1 MGHRA, CDR2 YSYEKL. Trimming cost V 2 bases and J 7 bases, with 17 bases left between them. The CDR3 runs 15 residues. CDR3 nucleotides: TGCGCCAGCAGCCAACCCTCGCAGGTTCGGGGTGGCTACACCTTC. It specifies CASSQPSQVRGGYTF.

The J gene is TRBJ1-2, the V gene TRBV21-1; the table's D call, TRBD1, was not checked against the DNA. TRBV21-1 is annotated as a pseudogene. This CDR3 has 12 amino acids. The CDR3 loop is CASRKDMPGYTF. DNA for the CDR3: TGTGCCAGCAGAAAGGACATGCCTGGCTACACCTTC.

This chain uses TRBV5-1 with TRBJ1-2; a weak D match, TRBD1 (5 bases). V was pared by 4 bases and J by 4 bases, with 17 bases between. The CDR3 loop spans 15 amino acids. The germline V gene has CDR1 SGHRS and CDR2 YFSETQ. The CDR3 protein is CASSPSSTVSYGYTF. In nucleotides, the CDR3 is TGCGCCAGCAGCCCGTCCTCGACAGTTTCCTATGGCTACACCTTC.

The V gene is TRBV5-1, the J gene TRBJ1-2, with TRBD1 matching over 7 bases. This CDR3 spans 13 amino acids. The germline V gene encodes CDR1 SGHRS and CDR2 YFSETQ. Trimming took 4 bases from V and 8 from J; bases not matched to a gene: 8. The CDR3 loop reads CASSRDRVQGYTF. The CDR3 DNA reads TGCGCCAGCAGCCGCGACAGGGTTCAAGGCTACACCTTC.

This rearrangement joins TRBV27 to TRBJ2-1; D is unresolved. From germline, CDR1 is MNHEY and CDR2 SMNVEV (reference sequence). Trimming cost V 3 bases and J 7 bases, with 10 bases left between them. The CDR3 is 13 amino acids. The CDR3: CASSFSASNEQFF. The CDR3 nucleotides read TGTGCCAGCAGTTTTAGTGCCTCAAATGAGCAGTTCTTC.

CDR3 in amino acids: CASSGGQPTNEKLFF. The CDR3, as DNA: TGCGCCAGCAGCGGCGGACAGCCAACTAATGAAAAACTGTTTTTT. V usage is TRBV5-1 and J usage is TRBJ1-4; maybe TRBD1 (6 bases). Germline V gives CDR1 SGHRS, CDR2 YFSETQ. V gave up 4 bases and J gave up 0 bases, with 10 bases separating them. The CDR3 loop spans 15 amino acids.

The chain joins TRBV6-5 to TRBJ1-5; D remains ambiguous. The germline gives CDR1 MNHEY, CDR2 SVGAGI. The ends were cut back, 7 bases at V and 8 bases at J, with 18 bases in the middle. The CDR3 sequence is 14 residues long. The CDR3 nucleotides read TGTGCCAGCACTCCCCGGTGGCACCTAGAGCCCCAGCATTTT. Encoded protein: CASTPRWHLEPQHF.

V is TRBV3-1 (or the pseudogene TRBV3-2) and J is TRBJ1-3, with D perhaps matching TRBD1 (5 bases). The CDR3 is 15 amino acids. Germline V gene sequence: CDR1 LGHDT, CDR2 YNNKEL (reference sequence). Deletions cut 6 bases from V and 1 base from J, with 13 bases between. The DNA of the CDR3 is TGTGCCAGCAGTCCAGGGTCCTCATCTGGAAACACCATATATTTT. Encoded protein: CASSPGSSSGNTIYF.

The chain combines TRBV24-1 with TRBJ2-5, with D perhaps matching TRBD2 (6 bases). CDR3 length: 13 residues. Per the germline V gene, CDR1 is KGHDR and CDR2 is SFDVKD. Between the trimmed V and J ends, which lost 6 bases and 5 bases, there was a span of 12 bases. The CDR3 here is CATSIAAGETQYF. The CDR3 bases are TGTGCCACCAGTATCGCGGCGGGGGAGACCCAGTACTTC.

The chain employs TRBV15 and TRBJ2-1, with D maybe TRBD2 (7 bases). V was shortened by 5 bases and J by 6 bases, with 17 bases between the two germline ends. Germline V lookup: CDR1 LNHNV, CDR2 YYDKDF (reference sequence). The CDR3 contains 15 residues. For the CDR3, the DNA is TGTGCCACCAGCCAAGGGGGGGGGCTGACCAATGAGCAGTTCTTC. This gives the protein CATSQGGGLTNEQFF.

The rearrangement joins TRBV5-6 to TRBJ2-7; D not certain. Per germline, CDR1 SGHDT and CDR2 YYEEEE. This CDR3 has 12 residues. V lost 4 bases, J lost 5 bases, and 10 bases lay in between. The CDR3 DNA reads TGTGCCAGCAGCCGTAACATTAACGAGCAGTACTTC. Translation gives CASSRNINEQYF.